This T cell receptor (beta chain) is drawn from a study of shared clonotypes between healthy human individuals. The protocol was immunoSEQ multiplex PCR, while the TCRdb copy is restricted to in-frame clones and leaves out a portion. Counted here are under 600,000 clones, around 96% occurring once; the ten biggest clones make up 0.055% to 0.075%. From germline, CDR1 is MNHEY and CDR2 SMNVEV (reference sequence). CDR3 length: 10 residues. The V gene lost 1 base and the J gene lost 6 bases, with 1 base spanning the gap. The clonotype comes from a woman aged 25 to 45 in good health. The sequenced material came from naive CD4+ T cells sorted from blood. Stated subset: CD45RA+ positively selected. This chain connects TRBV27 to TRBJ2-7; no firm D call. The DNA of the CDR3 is TGTGCCAGCAGTTTATTCGAGCAGTACTTC. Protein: CASSLFEQYF.